The 7 T cell receptor beta chains below come from one sample, sequenced in a study of T cell responses to AZD1222 COVID-19 vaccine. Sequencing used immunoSEQ multiplex PCR; TCRdb keeps in-frame clones, though not all of them. The sample yields roughly 140,000 clones, around 90% seen once. The sequencing here drew on peripheral blood, taken on day 0 of MenACWY control vaccination. These receptors all come from an adult in good health.

The chain employs TRBV4-2 and TRBJ1-6, with D perhaps TRBD1 (5 bases). The germline CDR1 and CDR2 sequences are LGHNA and YNFKEQ. Deletions cut 4 bases from V and 6 bases from J, with 13 bases between. The CDR3 is made up of 15 amino acids. For the CDR3, the DNA is TGTGCCAGCAGCCCGGGGGGTTACGGTAATTCACCCCTCCACTTT. Protein: CASSPGGYGNSPLHF.

The V gene is TRBV7-8, the J gene TRBJ1-5; D gene uncertain. Trimming removed 2 bases at V and 0 bases at J, with 8 bases between. This CDR3 region has 15 residues. CDR1 and CDR2 from the germline V gene are SGHVS and FQNEAQ. CDR3 DNA sequence: TGTGCCAGCAGCTTAAGCGACGGTAGCAATCAGCCCCAGCATTTT. Protein product: CASSLSDGSNQPQHF.

The chain links TRBV18 to TRBJ1-4; 10 bases match TRBD1. The CDR3 has 17 amino acids. CDR1 is KGHSH and CDR2 is LQKENI in the germline V gene. The junction had 5 bases not matched to a gene; V was cut back by 4 bases and J by 0 bases. The CDR3 region is CASSRRDRGSTNEKLFF. The DNA for the CDR3 is TGTGCCAGCTCACGCCGGGACAGGGGATCAACTAATGAAAAACTGTTTTTT. Together with reference TRBV18 and TRBJ1-4, the CDR3 gives the full variable domain: NAGVMQNPRHLVRRRGQEARLRCSPMKGHSHVYWYRQLPEEGLKFMVYLQKENIIDESGMPKERFSAEFPKEGPSILRIQQVVRGDSAAYFCASSRRDRGSTNEKLFFGSGTQLSVL.

Only one count was recorded for this clone. The V gene is TRBV10-2, the J gene TRBJ2-7, with D possibly being TRBD2 (6 bases). V dropped 10 bases and J dropped 0 bases, with 19 bases sitting between them. Germline V gene sequence: CDR1 WSHSY, CDR2 SAAADI. CDR3 length: 15 amino acids. CDR3: CATLFSGRSSYEQYF. Written as DNA, the CDR3 is TGCGCCACTTTATTTAGCGGAAGGAGCTCCTACGAGCAGTACTTC.

V is TRBV6-5 and J is TRBJ1-1; perhaps TRBD1 as D (5 bases). The CDR3 covers 13 residues. The V gene's germline CDR1 is MNHEY and CDR2 SVGAGI. V lost 7 bases to trimming and J lost 1 base, with 10 bases between them. For the CDR3, the DNA is TGTGCCAGCACTAGCGACAGGAACACTGAAGCTTTCTTT. Translation: CASTSDRNTEAFF.

The chain joins TRBV11-2 to TRBJ1-1; the match to TRBD1 covers 7 bases. The V gene end was trimmed by 5 bases and the J gene end by 4 bases; junction bases not matched to a gene: 7. The germline V gene encodes CDR1 SGHAT and CDR2 FQNNGV. This CDR3 comprises 14 residues. The CDR3 protein is CASSLYQGVTEAFF. In nucleotides, the CDR3 is TGTGCCAGCAGCCTTTACCAGGGGGTCACTGAAGCTTTCTTT.

The gene calls are TRBV6-1 and TRBJ1-1; a weak D match, TRBD1 (5 bases). The V and J ends lost 0 bases and 6 bases respectively, with 14 bases between them. From germline, CDR1 is MNHNS and CDR2 SASEGT. The CDR3 is 15 residues long. The CDR3 DNA reads as TGTGCCAGCAGTGAAGCCAAGGGGAGGATGGCTGAAGCTTTCTTT. It encodes CASSEAKGRMAEAFF.